This TCR beta chain emerged from a study of CD8 T cell repertoires and HIV-1 epitope variants. For the study at large: Tested: three Gag epitope families, Nef HW9 and YT9. IL-2, IL-7 and IL-15 were added on days 3 and 7 of approximately 11-day cultures. 1M T cells were kept uncultured as a baseline. General observations from the study: A handful of clonotypes recognized Nef KF9, one HW9, none TAALDMSHF.

The V end lost 1 base, the J end lost 5 bases, and 8 bases lay between the germline ends. The CDR3 consists of 14 residues. Germline CDR1 reads LNHDA; CDR2 reads SQIVND (reference sequence). Libraries were prepared by immunoSEQ multiplex PCR; TCRdb keeps only in-frame clonotypes and omits some of them. The sample records more than 4,000 clones, 55% to 75% being singletons. Concerning this clone: Its cognate antigen is unknown.

The sequence derives from a male donor with HIV. The genes are TRBV19 and TRBJ2-2; D may be TRBD2 (5 bases). Sequenced sample: cultured CD8+ T cells derived from PBMCs. The CDR3: CASSIGTGTGELFF. CDR3 in DNA: TGTGCCAGTAGTATAGGGACGGGAACCGGGGAGCTGTTTTTT.